Presented here are 27 T cell receptor beta chains from one specimen sequenced in a study of CD8 T cells in ankylosing spondylitis. Overall study findings and caveats: Blood of patients with ankylosing spondylitis appeared to be characterized by a TCR beta motif of several highly homologous variants.

TCRdb reanalysed the 5' RACE reads using MiXCR and keeps one entry per CDR3 protein. The sample has about 400,000 distinct CDR3 sequences, more than 20% seen once; the top ten hold about a sixth. Their cognate antigens are unknown. Sequences were obtained from blood, either unsorted or a sorted T cell fraction (not recorded which). The source is a male donor with ankylosing spondylitis.

This clonotype was seen a few times. The rearrangement links TRBV5-1 to TRBJ2-3, with 10 bases lining up with TRBD2. CDR3 length equals 18 residues. The V segment lost 0 bases and the J segment 0 bases; nucleotides outside the gene matches: 7. In germline, CDR1 is SGHRS, CDR2 YFSETQ. CDR3 region: CASSLGLAGGTSTDTQYF. In nucleotides, the CDR3 is TGCGCCAGCAGCTTGGGACTAGCGGGCGGCACTAGCACAGATACGCAGTATTTT.

CDR3 protein: CSSSYNEQFF. The CDR3 coding sequence is TGCAGCTCCTCATACAATGAGCAGTTCTTC. The gene calls are TRBV29-1 and TRBJ2-1; D not certain. The length of the CDR3 is 10 residues. Trimming removed 8 bases at V and 4 bases at J, with 6 bases between. Germline CDR1 is SQVTM and CDR2 is ANQGSEA.

A single count supports this clonotype. The chain carries TRBV20-1 and TRBJ2-1; D is possibly TRBD2 (5 bases). Germline V gene lookup returns CDR1 DFQATT and CDR2 SNEGSKA (reference sequence). Trimming removed 3 bases from V and 1 base from J, with 13 bases in between. CDR3 length: 15 amino acids. DNA of the CDR3: TGCAGTGCTAGCATAGTTGGCGGGTCCTACAATGAGCAGTTCTTC. Its translation: CSASIVGGSYNEQFF.

The J gene is TRBJ2-6, the V gene TRBV20-1, with unresolved D. This CDR3 region has 15 residues. The V end lost 2 bases, the J end lost 4 bases, and 12 bases lay between the germline ends. Germline CDR1 is DFQATT and CDR2 is SNEGSKA (reference sequence). The CDR3 loop is CSARKAVPGANVLTF. Here the CDR3 DNA reads TGCAGTGCTAGAAAGGCGGTCCCCGGGGCCAACGTCCTGACTTTC.

V gene TRBV29-1 combines with J gene TRBJ2-7; TRBD1 matches at 7 bases. CDR3 size: 14 residues. From germline, CDR1 is SQVTM and CDR2 ANQGSEA. With V trimmed by 3 bases and J by 0 bases, 5 bases remained unmatched. The CDR3 loop reads CSVDKGAGSYEQYF. DNA of the CDR3: TGCAGCGTTGATAAGGGGGCGGGCTCCTACGAGCAGTACTTC.

This clonotype has more than one count but fewer than ten. The chain recombines TRBV27 with TRBJ2-7; D is undetermined. Trimming pared 3 bases from V and 6 bases from J, leaving 12 bases between. CDR1 MNHEY and CDR2 SMNVEV come from the germline V gene (reference sequence). The CDR3 is 13 residues long. In DNA, the CDR3 is TGTGCCAGCAGTTTCCAATCCCACCGCGAGCAGTACTTC. This gives the protein CASSFQSHREQYF.

This clonotype was counted a few times. The J gene is TRBJ2-5, the V gene TRBV2; D remains ambiguous. V was shortened by 4 bases and J by 5 bases, with 5 bases between the two germline ends. Germline V CDR1 and CDR2: SNHLY, FYNNEI. The CDR3 extends over 11 amino acids. CDR3 sequence (DNA): TGTGCCAGCAGTGGGGCCGAGACCCAGTACTTC. It specifies CASSGAETQYF.

This clonotype was seen more than once but under ten times. The chain has TRBV20-1 and TRBJ2-7; TRBD2 matches 7 bases. Germline lookup yields CDR1 DFQATT and CDR2 SNEGSKA (reference sequence). The CDR3 contains 12 residues. V lost 8 bases, J lost 5 bases, and 9 bases stayed unmatched. The CDR3 DNA reads TGCAGTTGCCTTGGGGGGAGGGACGAGCAGTACTTC. It is translated as CSCLGGRDEQYF.

This clonotype has only a few counts. The chain uses TRBV5-1 and TRBJ1-1, with D possibly being TRBD1 (5 bases). V dropped 3 bases and J dropped 4 bases, with 16 bases sitting between them. CDR1 SGHRS and CDR2 YFSETQ come from the germline V gene. This CDR3 contains 15 residues. CDR3 in amino acids: CASSSGVGEGTEAFF. CDR3 sequence (DNA): TGCGCCAGCAGCTCTGGGGTGGGGGAAGGCACTGAAGCTTTCTTT.

The chain carries TRBV12-3 or TRBV12-4 and TRBJ2-3; D remains unclear. The CDR3 is made up of 13 amino acids. V lost 3 bases and J 9 bases, leaving 13 bases between the germline ends. CDR3 protein: CASSLYRLPTQYF. The CDR3 nucleotides are TGTGCCAGCAGTTTGTACCGCCTCCCCACGCAGTATTTT.

This sequence joins TRBV5-6 and TRBJ2-7; 10 positions match TRBD1. This CDR3 comprises 15 residues. V was clipped by 4 bases and J by 4 bases; unmatched bases: 8. The germline gives CDR1 SGHDT, CDR2 YYEEEE. CDR3 nucleotide sequence: TGTGCCAGCAGCGGCGTCGGACAGGGGGGATACGAGCAGTACTTC. Its protein product is CASSGVGQGGYEQYF. The complete variable domain, with remaining parts taken from reference TRBV5-6 and TRBJ2-7, reads DAGVTQSPTHLIKTRGQQVTLRCSPKSGHDTVSWYQQALGQGPQFIFQYYEEEERQRGNFPDRFSGHQFPNYSSELNVNALLLGDSALYLCASSGVGQGGYEQYFGPGTRLTVT.

In this sample, this clonotype turned up a few times. The chain recombines TRBV11-3 with TRBJ1-1; D ambiguous. The CDR3 length is 14 residues. Trimming removed 3 bases from V and 0 bases from J, with 8 bases in between. CDR1 and CDR2 from the germline V gene are SGHNT and YENEEA. The CDR3: CASSFSVMNTEAFF. The CDR3 DNA sequence: TGTGCCAGCAGCTTTTCAGTTATGAACACTGAAGCTTTCTTT.

In its sample, this clonotype was seen a few times. The rearrangement uses TRBV3-1 and TRBJ1-6; tentative D call: TRBD1 (6 bases). Germline V gene lookup returns CDR1 LGHDT and CDR2 YNNKEL (reference sequence). The CDR3 is made up of 17 amino acids. V was pared by 4 bases and J by 12 bases, with 25 bases between. CDR3 amino acids: CASSLSLQAGHGLPLHF. CDR3 DNA sequence: TGTGCCAGCAGCCTCTCCCTTCAAGCGGGACACGGACTACCCCTCCACTTT.

This chain uses TRBV28 with TRBJ2-5; a possible D gene is TRBD2 (6 bases). Trimming pared 4 bases from V and 5 bases from J, leaving 23 bases between. Per germline, CDR1 MDHEN and CDR2 SYDVKM. The CDR3 runs 17 residues. CDR3 coding DNA: TGTGCCAGCAGTTCGCCCGCGGGCGGGGCTCTGAGGGAGACCCAGTACTTC. It specifies CASSSPAGGALRETQYF.

This clonotype was recorded a few times. The chain's CDR3 is CASSSRLAGVLETQYF. The DNA of the CDR3 is TGTGCCAGCAGCTCACGACTAGCGGGAGTCTTGGAGACCCAGTACTTC. The chain uses TRBV7-2 and TRBJ2-5; the match to TRBD2 covers 12 bases. In germline, CDR1 is SGHTA, CDR2 FQGNSA. The CDR3 consists of 16 residues. With 4 bases clipped from V and 5 bases from J, the junction kept 8 bases outside the gene matches.

The chain links TRBV5-1 to TRBJ1-5; weak D call: TRBD1 (5 bases). The CDR3 is 15 amino acids. Germline lookup yields CDR1 SGHRS and CDR2 YFSETQ. Trimming removed 4 bases at V and 0 bases at J, with 11 bases between. For the CDR3, the DNA is TGCGCCAGCAGCCCGGGGGTCGGTAGCAATCAGCCCCAGCATTTT. Its protein product is CASSPGVGSNQPQHF.

This clonotype showed up just a few times. This chain links TRBV28 with TRBJ1-1; possible D gene TRBD1, 5 bases. This CDR3 is 11 amino acids long. Trimming took 8 bases from V and 5 from J, leaving 9 bases between them. Germline CDR1 reads MDHEN; CDR2 reads SYDVKM. The chain's CDR3 is CASAGGTEAFF. The CDR3 DNA is TGTGCCAGCGCCGGGGGGACTGAAGCTTTCTTT.

Many counts were recorded for this clonotype. CDR3 nucleotide sequence: TGTGCCAGCAGCGGGGGCGGGAGGGTTTATGAGCAGTTCTTC. Its protein product is CASSGGGRVYEQFF. J is TRBJ2-1 and V is TRBV12-3 or TRBV12-4; 9 bases agree with TRBD2. The CDR3 is 14 residues long. The V gene end was trimmed by 6 bases and the J gene end by 8 bases; junction bases not matched to a gene: 8.

This chain connects TRBV7-2 to TRBJ2-3; TRBD2 agrees at 10 bases. The CDR3 spans 15 residues. Germline CDR1 reads SGHTA; CDR2 reads FQGNSA. The V segment lost 6 bases and the J segment 5 bases; nucleotides outside the gene matches: 8. The CDR3: CASSLLAGVRDTQYF. In nucleotides, the CDR3 is TGTGCCAGCAGTCTCCTAGCGGGAGTAAGAGATACGCAGTATTTT.

The rearrangement uses TRBV18 and TRBJ2-7, with a weak D call TRBD2 (5 bases). CDR1 is KGHSH, CDR2 LQKENI, per germline. V lost 5 bases and J lost 3, with 11 bases in between. This CDR3 region has 13 residues. The chain's CDR3 is CASSTESGYEQYF. The CDR3 coding sequence is TGTGCCAGCTCAACTGAAAGCGGCTACGAGCAGTACTTC. The whole variable domain, filled in from reference TRBV18 and TRBJ2-7, reads NAGVMQNPRHLVRRRGQEARLRCSPMKGHSHVYWYRQLPEEGLKFMVYLQKENIIDESGMPKERFSAEFPKEGPSILRIQQVVRGDSAAYFCASSTESGYEQYFGPGTRLTVT.

The chain couples TRBV3-1 to TRBJ2-3; tentatively, D is TRBD2 (6 bases). The CDR3 totals 15 residues. In germline, CDR1 is LGHDT, CDR2 YNNKEL (reference sequence). Trimming removed 5 bases at V and 4 bases at J, with 16 bases between. CDR3 nucleotide sequence: TGTGCCAGCAGCTCAGGACTAAACGGCGCAGATACGCAGTATTTT. This translates into CASSSGLNGADTQYF.

This chain links TRBV12-3 or TRBV12-4 with TRBJ2-6; TRBD1 matches 8 bases. This CDR3 contains 18 residues. J gave up 2 bases and V 6 bases, and 12 bases lay outside the gene matches. CDR3 protein: CASREAPQTGAGANVLTF. In nucleotides, the CDR3 is TGTGCCAGCAGGGAAGCCCCCCAGACAGGGGCTGGGGCCAACGTCCTGACTTTC.

This clonotype was detected many times. The chain is built from TRBV7-8 and TRBJ2-3, with no clear D. Germline V CDR1 and CDR2: SGHVS, FQNEAQ. The V and J ends lost 3 bases and 6 bases respectively, with 13 bases between them. CDR3 length equals 14 residues. The CDR3 reads CASSLISSSDTQYF. CDR3 bases: TGTGCCAGCAGCTTGATTAGCTCCTCGGATACGCAGTATTTT. The full variable domain, its missing parts supplied by reference TRBV7-8 and TRBJ2-3, is GAGVSQSPRYKVAKRGQDVALRCDPISGHVSLFWYQQALGQGPEFLTYFQNEAQLDKSGLPSDRFFAERPEGSVSTLKIQRTQQEDSAVYLCASSLISSSDTQYFGPGTRLTVL.

V usage is TRBV5-1 and J usage is TRBJ2-7, with 7 nucleotides matching TRBD1. The trim removed 4 bases at V and 5 bases at J, leaving 9 bases unmatched. The CDR3 has 14 residues. Germline assignment: CDR1 SGHRS and CDR2 YFSETQ. CDR3 loop: CASSTGQSPNEQYF. CDR3 in DNA: TGCGCCAGCAGCACGGGACAGTCCCCTAACGAGCAGTACTTC.

The rearrangement links TRBV20-1 to TRBJ2-1; TRBD2 is a possible D gene (6 bases). Trimming removed 3 bases from V and 0 bases from J, with 12 bases in between. The CDR3 sequence is 15 residues long. Germline CDR1 is DFQATT and CDR2 is SNEGSKA (reference sequence). The CDR3 nucleotides are TGCAGTGCTAGCCTAGCGACACCCTCCTACAATGAGCAGTTCTTC. Translating it yields CSASLATPSYNEQFF.

The chain combines TRBV29-1 with TRBJ2-7; 12 nucleotides match TRBD2. Germline trimming cut 4 bases from V and 0 bases from J; bases unmatched to any gene: 7. The CDR3 extends over 16 amino acids. Germline loops: CDR1 SQVTM, CDR2 ANQGSEA. CDR3 nucleotides: TGCAGCGTTGCAGGAGGACTAGCGGGAATCTCCTACGAGCAGTACTTC. This translates into CSVAGGLAGISYEQYF.

A few counts support this clonotype. V gene TRBV12-3 or TRBV12-4 combines with J gene TRBJ2-7; D is possibly TRBD2 (5 bases). The CDR3 is made up of 14 amino acids. Between the trimmed V and J ends, which lost 2 bases and 6 bases, there was a span of 14 bases. The CDR3: CASSLRVTDSEQYF. CDR3 in DNA: TGTGCCAGCAGTTTAAGGGTCACGGACTCCGAGCAGTACTTC.